This T cell receptor beta chain was recovered during a study of blood T cell repertoires in COVID-19. This clone was detected once. Sequencing was performed with immunoSEQ multiplex PCR; in TCRdb, only in-frame clones are kept and a portion is missing. The profile shows under 85,000 clones, around 89% of them singletons. The V gene end was trimmed by 6 bases and the J gene end by 7 bases; junction bases not matched to a gene: 3. Germline CDR1 reads DFQATT; CDR2 reads SNEGSKA (reference sequence). The CDR3 sequence is 11 residues long. The sequenced sample was peripheral blood. The chain combines TRBV20-1 with TRBJ2-1; 7 bases fit TRBD2. This clonotype was obtained from a man in his sixties or seventies with active or convalescent COVID-19. CDR3 in DNA: TGCAGTGCGCCACTAGCGAATGAGCAGTTCTTC. This encodes CSAPLANEQFF.